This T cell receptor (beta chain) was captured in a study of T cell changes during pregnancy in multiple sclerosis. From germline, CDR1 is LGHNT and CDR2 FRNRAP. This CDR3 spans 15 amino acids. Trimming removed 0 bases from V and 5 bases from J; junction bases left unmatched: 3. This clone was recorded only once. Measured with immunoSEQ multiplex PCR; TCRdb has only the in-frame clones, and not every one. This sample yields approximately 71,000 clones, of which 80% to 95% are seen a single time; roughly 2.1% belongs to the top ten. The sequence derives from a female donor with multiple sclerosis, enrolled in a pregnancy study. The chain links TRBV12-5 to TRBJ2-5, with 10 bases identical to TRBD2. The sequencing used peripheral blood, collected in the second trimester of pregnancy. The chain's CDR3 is CASGLVAGGVETQYF. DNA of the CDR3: TGTGCTAGTGGTTTGGTAGCGGGGGGGGTGGAGACCCAGTACTTC. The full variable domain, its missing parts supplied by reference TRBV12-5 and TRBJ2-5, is DARVTQTPRHKVTEMGQEVTMRCQPILGHNTVFWYRQTMMQGLELLAYFRNRAPLDDSGMPKDRFSAEMPDATLATLKIQPSEPRDSAVYFCASGLVAGGVETQYFGPGTRLLVL.